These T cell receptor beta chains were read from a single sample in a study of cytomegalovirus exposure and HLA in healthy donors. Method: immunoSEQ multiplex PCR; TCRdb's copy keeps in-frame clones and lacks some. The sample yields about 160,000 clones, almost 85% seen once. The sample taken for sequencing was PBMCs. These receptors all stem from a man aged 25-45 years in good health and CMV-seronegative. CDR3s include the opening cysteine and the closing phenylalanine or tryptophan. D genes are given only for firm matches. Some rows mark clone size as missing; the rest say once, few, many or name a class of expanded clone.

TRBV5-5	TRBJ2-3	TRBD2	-	CASSVLAGAADTQYF	TGTGCCAGCAGCGTACTAGCGGGGGCAGCGGATACGCAGTATTTT
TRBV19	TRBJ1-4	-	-	CASSTGSRLLNEKLFF	TGTGCCAGTAGTACAGGAAGTCGGCTTCTTAATGAAAAACTGTTTTTT
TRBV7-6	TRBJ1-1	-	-	CASSLEAWGRDQLNTEAFF	TGTGCCAGCAGCTTAGAAGCGTGGGGCAGGGATCAACTGAACACTGAAGCTTTCTTT
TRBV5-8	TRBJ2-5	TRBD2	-	CASSPVAGAINQETQYF	TGTGCCAGCAGCCCAGTAGCGGGAGCCATCAATCAAGAGACCCAGTACTTC
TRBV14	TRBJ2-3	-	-	CASSQLSTDTQYF	TGTGCCAGCAGCCAGTTAAGCACAGATACGCAGTATTTT
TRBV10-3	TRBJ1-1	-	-	CAISESGPLNTEAFF	TGTGCCATCAGTGAGTCGGGGCCACTAAACACTGAAGCTTTCTTT
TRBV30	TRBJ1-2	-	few	CAWNRGGYTF	TGTGCCTGGAACAGAGGGGGCTACACCTTC
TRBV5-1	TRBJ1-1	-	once	CASSSIGQMNTEAFF	TGCGCCAGCAGCTCGATAGGACAGATGAACACTGAAGCTTTCTTT
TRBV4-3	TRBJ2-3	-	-	CASSPLVTGDTQYF	TGCGCCAGCAGCCCATTGGTGACAGGTGATACGCAGTATTTT
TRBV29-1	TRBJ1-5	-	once	CSVGSDSNQPQHF	TGCAGCGTTGGTAGTGATAGCAATCAGCCCCAGCATTTT
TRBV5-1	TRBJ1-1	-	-	CASSSFGSPEAFF	TGCGCCAGCAGCTCCTTCGGGAGCCCTGAAGCTTTCTTT
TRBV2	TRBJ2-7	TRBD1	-	CASSSPDRGVYEQYF	TGTGCCAGCAGTTCGCCGGACAGGGGGGTCTACGAGCAGTACTTC
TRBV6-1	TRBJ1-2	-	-	CASSEPGLNYGYTF	TGTGCCAGCAGTGAGCCAGGGCTTAACTATGGCTACACCTTC
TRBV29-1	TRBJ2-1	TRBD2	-	CSVAALAGDLGEQFF	TGCAGCGTAGCCGCCCTAGCGGGAGATCTGGGTGAGCAGTTCTTC
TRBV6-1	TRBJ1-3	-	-	CASSAPSGSGNTIYF	TGTGCCAGCAGTGCCCCCTCGGGCTCTGGAAACACCATATATTTT
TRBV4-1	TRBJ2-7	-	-	CASSQVHSPVGYEQYF	TGCGCCAGCAGCCAAGTACATAGCCCGGTCGGCTACGAGCAGTACTTC
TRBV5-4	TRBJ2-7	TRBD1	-	CASSNRDSSYEQYF	TGTGCCAGCAGCAACAGGGACAGCTCCTACGAGCAGTACTTC
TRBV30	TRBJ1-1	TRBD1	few	CASRQGNTEAFF	TGTGCCTCCAGACAGGGGAACACTGAAGCTTTCTTT
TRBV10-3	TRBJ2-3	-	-	CAISGREVNTDTQYF	TGTGCCATCAGTGGGAGGGAGGTTAACACAGATACGCAGTATTTT
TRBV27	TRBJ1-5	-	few	CASSLSPGGNQPQHF	TGTGCCAGCAGTTTATCGCCAGGGGGCAATCAGCCCCAGCATTTT
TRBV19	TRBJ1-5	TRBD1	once	CASSKTGVMGNQPQHF	TGTGCCAGTAGTAAAACAGGGGTAATGGGCAATCAGCCCCAGCATTTT
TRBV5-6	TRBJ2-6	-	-	CASSLLGANVLTF	TGTGCCAGCAGCCTCCTCGGGGCCAACGTCCTGACTTTC
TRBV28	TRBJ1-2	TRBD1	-	CASSPFRQGNYGYTF	TGTGCCAGCAGCCCATTCCGACAGGGCAACTATGGCTACACCTTC
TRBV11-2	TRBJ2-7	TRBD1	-	CASSLEGTGGLEQYF	TGTGCCAGCAGCTTAGAAGGGACAGGGGGCCTCGAGCAGTACTTC
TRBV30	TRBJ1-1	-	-	CAWSQAMNTEAFF	TGTGCCTGGAGTCAAGCTATGAACACTGAAGCTTTCTTT
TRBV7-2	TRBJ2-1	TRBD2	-	CASSLVGIAGDYNEQFF	TGTGCCAGCAGCTTAGTTGGGATAGCGGGAGACTACAATGAGCAGTTCTTC
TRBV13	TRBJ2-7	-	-	CASSLGLQASYEQYF	TGTGCCAGCAGCTTAGGGCTACAGGCCTCCTACGAGCAGTACTTC
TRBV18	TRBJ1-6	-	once	CASSPETAYNSPLHF	TGTGCCAGCTCACCCGAGACAGCTTATAATTCACCCCTCCACTTT
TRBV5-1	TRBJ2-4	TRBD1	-	CASSLSTGVDIQYF	TGCGCCAGCAGCTTGAGCACAGGGGTAGACATTCAGTACTTC
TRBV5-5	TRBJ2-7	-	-	CASSWLAESSYEQYF	TGTGCCAGCAGCTGGTTAGCGGAGAGCTCCTACGAGCAGTACTTC
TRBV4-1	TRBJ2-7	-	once	CASSQEGGLATEQYF	TGCGCCAGCAGCCAAGAGGGGGGACTCGCCACCGAGCAGTACTTC
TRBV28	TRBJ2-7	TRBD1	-	CASSLDRGAYEQYF	TGTGCCAGCAGTTTAGACAGGGGGGCCTACGAGCAGTACTTC
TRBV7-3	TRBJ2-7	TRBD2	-	CASSPQAGTYEQYF	TGTGCCAGCAGCCCCCAAGCGGGGACCTACGAGCAGTACTTC
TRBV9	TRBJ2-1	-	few	CASSAEGPRIEKRRGNNEQFF	TGTGCCAGCAGCGCAGAGGGTCCGAGAATCGAAAAAAGACGCGGGAACAATGAGCAGTTCTTC
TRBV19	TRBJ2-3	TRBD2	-	CASSANGGSDTQYF	TGTGCCAGTAGTGCCAACGGGGGGTCAGATACGCAGTATTTT
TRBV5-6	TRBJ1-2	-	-	CASSFSEGYTF	TGTGCCAGCAGCTTTTCGGAGGGCTACACCTTC
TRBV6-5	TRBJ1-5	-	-	CASSYPTGGRQPQHF	TGTGCCAGCAGTTATCCCACGGGTGGCAGACAGCCCCAGCATTTT
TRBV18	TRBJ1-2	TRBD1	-	CASSPDRENYGYTF	TGTGCCAGCTCACCCGACAGGGAGAACTATGGCTACACCTTC
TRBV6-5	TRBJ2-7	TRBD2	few	CASSLSGGGYEQYF	TGTGCCAGCAGTCTTAGCGGGGGCGGCTACGAGCAGTACTTC
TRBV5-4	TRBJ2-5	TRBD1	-	CASSFPGTGIQETQYF	TGTGCCAGCAGCTTCCCCGGGACAGGGATTCAAGAGACCCAGTACTTC
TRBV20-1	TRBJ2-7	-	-	CSAPRGDEQYF	TGCAGTGCTCCACGGGGAGACGAGCAGTACTTC
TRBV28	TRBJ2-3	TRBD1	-	CASREGAGTDTQYF	TGTGCCAGCAGAGAGGGGGCTGGGACAGATACGCAGTATTTT
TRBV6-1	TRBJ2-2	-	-	CASSVDRMSTGELFF	TGTGCCAGCAGTGTCGACAGGATGAGCACCGGGGAGCTGTTTTTT
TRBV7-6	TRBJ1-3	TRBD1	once	CASSPGQGFSGNTIYF	TGTGCCAGCAGCCCCGGACAGGGGTTCTCTGGAAACACCATATATTTT
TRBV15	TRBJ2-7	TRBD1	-	CATSRGQGKDEQYF	TGTGCCACCAGCAGAGGACAGGGTAAGGACGAGCAGTACTTC